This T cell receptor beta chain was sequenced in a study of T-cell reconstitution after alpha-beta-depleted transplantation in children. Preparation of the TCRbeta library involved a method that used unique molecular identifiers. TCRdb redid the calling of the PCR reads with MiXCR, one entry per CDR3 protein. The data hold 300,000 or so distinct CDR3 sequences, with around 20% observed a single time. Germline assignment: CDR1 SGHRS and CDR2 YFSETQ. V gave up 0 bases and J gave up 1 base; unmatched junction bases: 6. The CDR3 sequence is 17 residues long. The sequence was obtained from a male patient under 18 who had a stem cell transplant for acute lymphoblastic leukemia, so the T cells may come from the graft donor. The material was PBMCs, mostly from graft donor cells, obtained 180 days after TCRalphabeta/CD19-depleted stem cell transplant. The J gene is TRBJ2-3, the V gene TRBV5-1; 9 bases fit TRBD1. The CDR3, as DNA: TGCGCCAGCAGCTTGGTGACAGGGGGATCTGGCACAGATACGCAGTATTTT. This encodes CASSLVTGGSGTDTQYF.